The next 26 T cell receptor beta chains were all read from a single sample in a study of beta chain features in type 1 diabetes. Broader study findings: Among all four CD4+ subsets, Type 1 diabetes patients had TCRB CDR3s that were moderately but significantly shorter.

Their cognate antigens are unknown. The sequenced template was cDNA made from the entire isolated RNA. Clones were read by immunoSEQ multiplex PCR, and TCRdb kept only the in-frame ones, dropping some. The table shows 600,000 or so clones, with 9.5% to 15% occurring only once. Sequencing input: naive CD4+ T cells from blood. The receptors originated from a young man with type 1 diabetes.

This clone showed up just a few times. DNA for the CDR3: TGTGCCAGCAGCTCTCCCGGGACAGGGAGCTCCTACAATGAGCAGTTCTTC. Protein sequence: CASSSPGTGSSYNEQFF. The genes are TRBV11-3 and TRBJ2-1; 9 positions agree with TRBD1. V lost 4 bases, J lost 0 bases, and 7 bases stayed unmatched. Germline V gene sequence: CDR1 SGHNT, CDR2 YENEEA. There are 17 residues in the CDR3.

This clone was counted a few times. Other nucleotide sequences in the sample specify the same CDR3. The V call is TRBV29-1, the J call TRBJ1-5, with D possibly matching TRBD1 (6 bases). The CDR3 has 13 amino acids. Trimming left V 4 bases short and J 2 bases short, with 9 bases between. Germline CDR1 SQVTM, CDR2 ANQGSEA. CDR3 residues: CSVGGGGNQPQHF. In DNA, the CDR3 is TGCAGCGTTGGGGGGGGCGGCAATCAGCCCCAGCATTTT.

The CDR3 DNA sequence: TGTGCCAGCAGCTTGGGCCTGGGGGTGCAAGATACGCAGTATTTT. The encoded protein is CASSLGLGVQDTQYF. The gene calls are TRBV5-6 and TRBJ2-3, with D perhaps assigned TRBD1 or TRBD2 (5 bases each). The CDR3 is made up of 15 amino acids. Trimming took 0 bases from V and 5 from J, leaving 13 bases between them. Per the germline V gene, CDR1 is SGHDT and CDR2 is YYEEEE. The full variable domain, rest sourced from reference TRBV5-6 and TRBJ2-3, is DAGVTQSPTHLIKTRGQQVTLRCSPKSGHDTVSWYQQALGQGPQFIFQYYEEEERQRGNFPDRFSGHQFPNYSSELNVNALLLGDSALYLCASSLGLGVQDTQYFGPGTRLTVL.

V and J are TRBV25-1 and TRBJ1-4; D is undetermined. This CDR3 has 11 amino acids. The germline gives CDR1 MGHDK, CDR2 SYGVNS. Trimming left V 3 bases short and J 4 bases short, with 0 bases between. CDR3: CASSDNEKLFF. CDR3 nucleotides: TGTGCCAGCAGTGATAATGAAAAACTGTTTTTT.

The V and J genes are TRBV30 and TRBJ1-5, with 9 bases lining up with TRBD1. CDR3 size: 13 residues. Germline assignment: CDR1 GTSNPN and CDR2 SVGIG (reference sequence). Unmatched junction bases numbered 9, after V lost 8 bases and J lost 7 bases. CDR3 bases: TGTGCCCGGGACAGGGTAGTAGTGCAGCCCCAGCATTTT. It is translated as CARDRVVVQPQHF.

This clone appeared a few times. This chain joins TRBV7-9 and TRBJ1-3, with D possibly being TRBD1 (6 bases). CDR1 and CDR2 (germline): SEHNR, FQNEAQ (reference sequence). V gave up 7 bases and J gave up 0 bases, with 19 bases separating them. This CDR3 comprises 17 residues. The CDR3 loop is CASIDSGGQSSGNTIYF. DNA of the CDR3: TGTGCCAGCATCGATTCTGGGGGGCAGTCCTCTGGAAACACCATATATTTT.

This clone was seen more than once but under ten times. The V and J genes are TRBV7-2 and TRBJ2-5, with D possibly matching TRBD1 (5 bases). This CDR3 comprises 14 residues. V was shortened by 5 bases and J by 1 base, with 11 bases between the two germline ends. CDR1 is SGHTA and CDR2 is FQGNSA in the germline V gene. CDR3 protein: CASSPNQGQETQYF. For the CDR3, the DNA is TGTGCCAGCAGCCCGAATCAGGGCCAAGAGACCCAGTACTTC.

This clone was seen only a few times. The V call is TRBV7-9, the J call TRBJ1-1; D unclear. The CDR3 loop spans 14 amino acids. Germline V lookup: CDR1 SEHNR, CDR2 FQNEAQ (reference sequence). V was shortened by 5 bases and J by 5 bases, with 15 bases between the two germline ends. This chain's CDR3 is CASSQPRGGTEAFF. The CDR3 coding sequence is TGTGCCAGCAGCCAGCCTCGGGGAGGGACTGAAGCTTTCTTT.

CDR3 DNA: TGTGCCAGCAGTTACTCCGGGACAGAATACGAGCAGTACTTC. It is translated as CASSYSGTEYEQYF. The J gene is TRBJ2-7, the V gene TRBV6-5; 7 bases are a match to TRBD1. Germline V lookup: CDR1 MNHEY, CDR2 SVGAGI. Trimming at V came to 0 bases and at J to 4 bases, leaving 3 bases not matched to a gene. The CDR3 loop spans 14 amino acids.

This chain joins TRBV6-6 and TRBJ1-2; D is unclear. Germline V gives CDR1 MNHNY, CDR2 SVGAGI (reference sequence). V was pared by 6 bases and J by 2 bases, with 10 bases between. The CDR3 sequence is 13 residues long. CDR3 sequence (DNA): TGTGCCAGCAGCCGACAAGAAAACTATGGCTACACCTTC. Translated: CASSRQENYGYTF.

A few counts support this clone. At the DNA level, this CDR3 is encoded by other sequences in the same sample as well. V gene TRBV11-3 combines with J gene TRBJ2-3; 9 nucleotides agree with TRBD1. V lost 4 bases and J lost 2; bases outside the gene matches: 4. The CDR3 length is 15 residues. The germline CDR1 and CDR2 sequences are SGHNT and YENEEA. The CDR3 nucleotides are TGTGCCAGCAGCTCTTGGACAGGGGACACAGATACGCAGTATTTT. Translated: CASSSWTGDTDTQYF. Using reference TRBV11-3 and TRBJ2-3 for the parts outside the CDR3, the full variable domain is EAGVVQSPRYKIIEKKQPVAFWCNPISGHNTLYWYLQNLGQGPELLIRYENEEAVDDSQLPKDRFSAERLKGVDSTLKIQPAELGDSAVYLCASSSWTGDTDTQYFGPGTRLTVL.

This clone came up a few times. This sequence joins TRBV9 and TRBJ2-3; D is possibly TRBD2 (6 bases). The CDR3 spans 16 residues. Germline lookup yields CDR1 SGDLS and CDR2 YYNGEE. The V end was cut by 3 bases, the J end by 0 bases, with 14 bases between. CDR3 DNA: TGTGCCAGCAGCGATCGAGGAGGGGCTAGCACAGATACGCAGTATTTT. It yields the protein CASSDRGGASTDTQYF.

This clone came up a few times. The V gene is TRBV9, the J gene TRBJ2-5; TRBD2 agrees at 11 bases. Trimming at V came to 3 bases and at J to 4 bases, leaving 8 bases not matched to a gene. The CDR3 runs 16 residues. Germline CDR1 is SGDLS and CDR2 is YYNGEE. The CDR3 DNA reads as TGTGCCAGCAGCGCGGGTCGACTAGCGGGGAGAGAGACCCAGTACTTC. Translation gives CASSAGRLAGRETQYF.

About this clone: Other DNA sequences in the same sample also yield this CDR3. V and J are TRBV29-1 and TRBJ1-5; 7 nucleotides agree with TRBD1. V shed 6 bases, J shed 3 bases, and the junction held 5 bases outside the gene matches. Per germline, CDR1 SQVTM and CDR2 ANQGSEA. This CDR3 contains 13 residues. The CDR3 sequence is CSVGQSLNQPQHF. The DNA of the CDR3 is TGCAGCGTGGGACAGTCCCTCAATCAGCCCCAGCATTTT.

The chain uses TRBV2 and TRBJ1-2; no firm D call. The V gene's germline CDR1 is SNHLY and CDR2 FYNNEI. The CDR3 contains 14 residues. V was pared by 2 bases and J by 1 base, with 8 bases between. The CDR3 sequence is CASSELNSNYGYTF. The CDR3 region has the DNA TGTGCCAGCAGTGAACTTAACAGTAACTATGGCTACACCTTC.

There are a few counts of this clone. This CDR3 is CSVSMQGSYEQYF. As DNA, the CDR3 is TGCAGCGTTTCGATGCAGGGCTCCTACGAGCAGTACTTC. The chain employs TRBV29-1 and TRBJ2-7, with a possible D match to TRBD1 (5 bases). This CDR3 has 13 residues. CDR1 is SQVTM, CDR2 ANQGSEA, per germline. V lost 5 bases to trimming and J lost 0 bases, with 11 bases between them.

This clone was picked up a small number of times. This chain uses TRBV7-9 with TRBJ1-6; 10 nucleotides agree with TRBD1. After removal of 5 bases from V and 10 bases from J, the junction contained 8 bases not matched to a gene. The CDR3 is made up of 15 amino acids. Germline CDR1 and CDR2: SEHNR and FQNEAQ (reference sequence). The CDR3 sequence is CASSLRDRGGSPLHF. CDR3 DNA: TGTGCCAGCAGCCTAAGGGACAGGGGAGGATCACCCCTCCACTTT.

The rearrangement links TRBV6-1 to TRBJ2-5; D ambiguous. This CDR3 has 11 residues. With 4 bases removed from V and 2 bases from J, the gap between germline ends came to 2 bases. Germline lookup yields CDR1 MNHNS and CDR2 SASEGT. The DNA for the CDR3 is TGTGCCAGCAGTGTGCAAGAGACCCAGTACTTC. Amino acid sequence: CASSVQETQYF.

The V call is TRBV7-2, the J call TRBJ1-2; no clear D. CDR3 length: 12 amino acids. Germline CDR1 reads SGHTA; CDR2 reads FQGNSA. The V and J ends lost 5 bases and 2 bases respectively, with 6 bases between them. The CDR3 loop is CASSHDNYGYTF. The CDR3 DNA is TGTGCCAGCAGCCACGACAACTATGGCTACACCTTC.

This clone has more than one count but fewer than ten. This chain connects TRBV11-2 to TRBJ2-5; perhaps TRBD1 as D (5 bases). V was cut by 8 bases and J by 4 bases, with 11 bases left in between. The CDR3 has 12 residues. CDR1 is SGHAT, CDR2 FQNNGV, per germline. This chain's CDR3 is CASQGNGETQYF. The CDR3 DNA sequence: TGTGCCAGCCAGGGTAACGGAGAGACCCAGTACTTC.

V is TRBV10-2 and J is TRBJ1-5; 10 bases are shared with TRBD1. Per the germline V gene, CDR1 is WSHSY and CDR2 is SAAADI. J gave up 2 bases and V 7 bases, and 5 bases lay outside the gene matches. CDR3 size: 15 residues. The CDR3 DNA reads TGCGCCAGCATGTACGGGACAGGGGGCAATCAGCCCCAGCATTTT. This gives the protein CASMYGTGGNQPQHF.

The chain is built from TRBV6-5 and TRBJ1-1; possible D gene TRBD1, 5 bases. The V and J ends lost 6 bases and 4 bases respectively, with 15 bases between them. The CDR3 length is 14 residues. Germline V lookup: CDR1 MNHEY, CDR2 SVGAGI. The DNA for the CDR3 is TGTGCCAGCAGGCTTACTTGGAGGGGCACTGAAGCTTTCTTT. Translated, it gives CASRLTWRGTEAFF.

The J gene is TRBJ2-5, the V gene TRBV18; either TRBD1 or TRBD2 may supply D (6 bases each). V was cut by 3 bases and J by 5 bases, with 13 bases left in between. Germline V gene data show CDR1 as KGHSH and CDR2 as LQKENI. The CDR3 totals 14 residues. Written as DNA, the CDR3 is TGTGCCAGCTCACCCCCGGGGGCGATGGAGACCCAGTACTTC. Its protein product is CASSPPGAMETQYF.

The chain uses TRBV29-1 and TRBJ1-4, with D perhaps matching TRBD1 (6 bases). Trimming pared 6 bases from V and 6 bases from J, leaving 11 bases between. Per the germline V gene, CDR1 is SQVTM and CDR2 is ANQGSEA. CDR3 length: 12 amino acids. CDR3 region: CSVRDTYEKLFF. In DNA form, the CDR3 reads TGCAGCGTCCGGGACACCTATGAAAAACTGTTTTTT.

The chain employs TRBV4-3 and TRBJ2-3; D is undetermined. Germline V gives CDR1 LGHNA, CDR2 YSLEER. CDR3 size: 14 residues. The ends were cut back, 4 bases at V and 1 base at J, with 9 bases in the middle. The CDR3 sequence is CASSPDLGTDTQYF. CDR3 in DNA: TGCGCCAGCAGCCCAGATTTGGGCACAGATACGCAGTATTTT.

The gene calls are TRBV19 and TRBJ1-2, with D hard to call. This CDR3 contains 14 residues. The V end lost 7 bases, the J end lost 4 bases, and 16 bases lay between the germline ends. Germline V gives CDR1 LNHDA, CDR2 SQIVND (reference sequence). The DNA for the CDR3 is TGTGCCAGTAATCCCCCACCCGGCGGCTATGGCTACACCTTC. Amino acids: CASNPPPGGYGYTF.